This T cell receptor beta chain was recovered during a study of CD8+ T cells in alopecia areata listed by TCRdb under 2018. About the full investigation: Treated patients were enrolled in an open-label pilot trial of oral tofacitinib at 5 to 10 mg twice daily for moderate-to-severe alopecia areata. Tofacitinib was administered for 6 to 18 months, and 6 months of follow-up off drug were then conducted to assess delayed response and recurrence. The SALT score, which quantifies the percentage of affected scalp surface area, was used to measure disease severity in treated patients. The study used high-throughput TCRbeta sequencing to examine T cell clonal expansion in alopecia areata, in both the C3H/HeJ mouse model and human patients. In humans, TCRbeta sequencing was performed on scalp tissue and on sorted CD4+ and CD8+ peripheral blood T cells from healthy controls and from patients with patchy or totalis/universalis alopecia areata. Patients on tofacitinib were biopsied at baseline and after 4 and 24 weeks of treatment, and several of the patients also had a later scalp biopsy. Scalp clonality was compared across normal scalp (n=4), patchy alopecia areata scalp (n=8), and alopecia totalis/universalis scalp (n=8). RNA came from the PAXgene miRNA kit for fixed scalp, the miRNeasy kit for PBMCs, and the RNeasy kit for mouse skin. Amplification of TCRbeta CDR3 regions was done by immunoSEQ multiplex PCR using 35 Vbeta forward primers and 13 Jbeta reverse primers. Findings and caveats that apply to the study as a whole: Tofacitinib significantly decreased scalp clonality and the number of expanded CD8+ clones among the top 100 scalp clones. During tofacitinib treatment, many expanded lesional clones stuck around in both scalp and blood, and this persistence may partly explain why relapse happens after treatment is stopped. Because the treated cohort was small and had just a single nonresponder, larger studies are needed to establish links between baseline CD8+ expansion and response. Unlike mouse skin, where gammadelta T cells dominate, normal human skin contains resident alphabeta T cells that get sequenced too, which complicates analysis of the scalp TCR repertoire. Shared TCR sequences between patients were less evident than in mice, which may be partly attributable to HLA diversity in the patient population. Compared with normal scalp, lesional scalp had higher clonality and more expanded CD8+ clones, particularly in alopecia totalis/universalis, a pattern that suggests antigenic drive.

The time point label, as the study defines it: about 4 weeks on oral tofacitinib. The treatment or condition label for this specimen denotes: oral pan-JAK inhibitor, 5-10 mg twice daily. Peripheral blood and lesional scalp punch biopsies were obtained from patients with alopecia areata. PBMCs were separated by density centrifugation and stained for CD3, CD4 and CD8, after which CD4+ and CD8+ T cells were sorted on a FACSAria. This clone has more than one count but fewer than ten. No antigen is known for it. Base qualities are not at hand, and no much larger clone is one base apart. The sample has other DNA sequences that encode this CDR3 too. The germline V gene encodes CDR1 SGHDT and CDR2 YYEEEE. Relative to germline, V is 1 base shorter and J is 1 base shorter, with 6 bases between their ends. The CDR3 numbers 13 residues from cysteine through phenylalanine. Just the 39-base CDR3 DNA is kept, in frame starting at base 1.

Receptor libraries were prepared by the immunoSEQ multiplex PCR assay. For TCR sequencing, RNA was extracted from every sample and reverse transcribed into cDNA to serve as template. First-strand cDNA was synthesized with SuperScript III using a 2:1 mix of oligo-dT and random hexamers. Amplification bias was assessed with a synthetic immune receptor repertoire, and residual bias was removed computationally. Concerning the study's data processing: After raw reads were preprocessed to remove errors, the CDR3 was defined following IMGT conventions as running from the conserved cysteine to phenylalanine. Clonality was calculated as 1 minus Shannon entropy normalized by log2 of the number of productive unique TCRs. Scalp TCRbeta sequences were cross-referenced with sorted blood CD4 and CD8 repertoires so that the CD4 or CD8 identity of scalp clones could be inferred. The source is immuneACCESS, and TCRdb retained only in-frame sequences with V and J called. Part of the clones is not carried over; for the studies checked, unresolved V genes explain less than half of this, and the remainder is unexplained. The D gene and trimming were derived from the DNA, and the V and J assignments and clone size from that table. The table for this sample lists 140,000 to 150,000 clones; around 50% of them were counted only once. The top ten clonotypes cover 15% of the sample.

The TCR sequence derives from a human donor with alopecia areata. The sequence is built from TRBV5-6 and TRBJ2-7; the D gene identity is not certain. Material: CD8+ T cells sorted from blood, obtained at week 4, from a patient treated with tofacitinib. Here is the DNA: TGTGCCAGCAGCTTGCAGGATTCCTACGAGCAGTACTTC. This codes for CASSLQDSYEQYF.